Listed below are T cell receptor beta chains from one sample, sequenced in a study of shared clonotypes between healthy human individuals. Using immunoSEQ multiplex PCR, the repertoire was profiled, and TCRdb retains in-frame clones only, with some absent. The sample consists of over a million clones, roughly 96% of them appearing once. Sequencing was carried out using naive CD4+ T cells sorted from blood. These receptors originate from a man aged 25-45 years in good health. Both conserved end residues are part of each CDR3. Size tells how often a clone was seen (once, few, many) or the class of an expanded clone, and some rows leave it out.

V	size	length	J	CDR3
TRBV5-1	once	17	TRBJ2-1	CASSLPTSPSSYNEQFF
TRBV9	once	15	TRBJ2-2	CASSVGPSHTGELFF
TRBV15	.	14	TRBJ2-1	CATSRGDRENEQFF
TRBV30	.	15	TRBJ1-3	CAWSARGRSGNTIYF
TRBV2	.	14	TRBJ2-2	CATIGTDNTGELFF
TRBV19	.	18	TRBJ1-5	CASSTQWANRGSNQPQHF
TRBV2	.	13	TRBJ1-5	CASSEGHNQPQHF
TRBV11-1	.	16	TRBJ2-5	CASSLAERRHQETQYF
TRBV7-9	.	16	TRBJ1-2	CASSSRNPNRERGYTF
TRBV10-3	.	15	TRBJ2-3	CAISESDSSPDTQYF
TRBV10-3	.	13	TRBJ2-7	CAIRTGGVYEQYF
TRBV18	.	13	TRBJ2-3	CASSRNPTDTQYF
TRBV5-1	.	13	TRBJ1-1	CASSLGPNTEAFF
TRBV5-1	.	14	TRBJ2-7	CASSMSGAGYEQYF
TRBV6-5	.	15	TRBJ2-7	CASSYGGSGGHEQYF
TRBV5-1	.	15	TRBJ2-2	CASSLALGGAEELFF
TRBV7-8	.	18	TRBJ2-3	CASSLNRRLAASTDTQYF
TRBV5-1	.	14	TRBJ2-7	CASSEDRAYYEQYF
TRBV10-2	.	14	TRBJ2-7	CASSVWGNSYEQYF
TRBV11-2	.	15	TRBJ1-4	CASSFKQGFGEKLFF
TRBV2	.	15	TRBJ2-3	CASSLLAGGRGTQYF
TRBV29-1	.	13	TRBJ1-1	CSVDATGQVGAFF
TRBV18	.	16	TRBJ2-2	CASSPVNAENTGELFF
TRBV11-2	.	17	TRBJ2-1	CASSLELAGGAYNEQFF
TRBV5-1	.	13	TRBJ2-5	CASSSGPQETQYF
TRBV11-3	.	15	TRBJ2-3	CASSSTGSGTDTQYF
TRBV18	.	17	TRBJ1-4	CASSQTTGGFANEKLFF
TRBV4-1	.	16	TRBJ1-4	CASSQWTAATNEKLFF
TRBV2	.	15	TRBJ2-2	CASKNRGQNTGELFF
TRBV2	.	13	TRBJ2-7	CAGGLAGVDEQYF
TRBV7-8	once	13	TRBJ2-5	CASSLGTQETQYF
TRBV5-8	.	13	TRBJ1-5	CASSFGPDQPQHF
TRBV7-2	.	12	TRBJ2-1	CASSSSHFGQFF
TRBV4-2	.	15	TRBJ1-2	CASSQDRSGVGGYTF
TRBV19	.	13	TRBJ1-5	CASSIRHNQPQHF
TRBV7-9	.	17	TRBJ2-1	CASSLSSGRRSYNEQFF
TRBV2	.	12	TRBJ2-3	CASSGGSDTQYF
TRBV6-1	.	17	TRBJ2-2	CASSEAIGRVAAGELFF
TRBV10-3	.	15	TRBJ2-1	CAISESGGPYNEQFF
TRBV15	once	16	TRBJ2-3	CATSHESSGRVDTQYF
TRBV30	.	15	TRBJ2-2	CAWTPLGGGVGELFF
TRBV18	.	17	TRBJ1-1	CASSPQFTQGMNTEAFF
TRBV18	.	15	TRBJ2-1	CASALAAQVYNEQFF
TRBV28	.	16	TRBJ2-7	CASSFPPSGGSYEQYF
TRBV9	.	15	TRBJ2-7	CASSVAGGSPYEQYF
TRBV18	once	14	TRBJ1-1	CASSPTGPNTEAFF
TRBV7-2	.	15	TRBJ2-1	CASSPPGLAGGEQFF
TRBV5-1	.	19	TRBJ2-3	CASTPPRAGDSLRTDTQYF
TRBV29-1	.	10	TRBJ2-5	CSFRQETQYF
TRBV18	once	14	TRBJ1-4	CASSVTGNNEKLFF
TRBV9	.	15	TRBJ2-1	CASSAKRISYNEQFF